This note documents a single TCR beta chain sequence. Its antigen is currently unknown. The data stem from a study of a mutant IDH1 vaccine in newly diagnosed glioma. About the study: A roughly 62% male, approximately 38% female split and a mean age of about 40 years characterized treated patients. In the visit schedule, V12 fell in week 35, while V13 fell in week 47. Receipt of radiotherapy, temozolomide, or both preceded the study, and most received both.

Data came from immunoSEQ multiplex PCR; TCRdb stores just in-frame clones and leaves some out. The sample shows just over 65,000 clones, about four fifths of them seen only once. The CDR3 totals 15 residues. V shed 1 base, J shed 7 bases, and the junction held 7 bases outside the gene matches. Germline V gene lookup returns CDR1 LGHNT and CDR2 FRNRAP. Time point in this sample: week 35, safety follow-up. Every single dose of the vaccine, 300 ug of mutant IDH1 20-mer peptide, came with topical imiquimod. The material was PBMCs, obtained from a glioma patient whose treatment included an IDH1 peptide vaccine. The V gene is TRBV12-5, the J gene TRBJ2-7, with 10 bases aligning to TRBD1. This receptor was taken from a young man with glioma. The CDR3 protein is CASGLAGTGDWEQYF. CDR3 nucleotide sequence: TGTGCTAGTGGTTTGGCCGGGACAGGGGACTGGGAGCAGTACTTC. Complete variable domain (other parts from reference TRBV12-5 and TRBJ2-7): DARVTQTPRHKVTEMGQEVTMRCQPILGHNTVFWYRQTMMQGLELLAYFRNRAPLDDSGMPKDRFSAEMPDATLATLKIQPSEPRDSAVYFCASGLAGTGDWEQYFGPGTRLTVT.